This T cell receptor (beta chain) was identified during a study of T cells after yellow fever vaccination (dated by TCRdb to between 2019 and 2020). For context, the study as a whole: Libraries from fractions with low cell numbers were prepared with the SMART-Seq v4 Ultra Low Input RNA kit. Bulk TCR alpha and beta repertoires were sequenced longitudinally to track T-cell clones before and after primary and booster YFV17D yellow fever vaccination. Two healthy male donors, one aged 18 to 29 and one aged 30 to 40 years, made up the cohort. Blood was drawn at multiple timepoints before and after primary and secondary immunization, with bulk PBMC replicates and cell subsets isolated. Points the paper makes about the study in general: After the booster, most clones that had expanded after primary vaccination were detected again (approximately 95% of CD4 and around nine tenths of CD8), suggesting broad maintenance of memory. Compared with the primary T-cell response, the secondary T-cell response was weaker but faster, peaking on day 5 rather than day 15. A small share of clonotypes occurred in both CD4 and CD8 compartments, likely arising from convergent recombination. Only a couple of donors were included in the study, so the extent to which the findings can be generalized is limited. Because abundant contaminating clonotypes from the bulk population could be contained in FACS-sorted repertoires, computational filtering was required.

Reading the label with the study, this specimen's treatment or condition is: live attenuated yellow fever vaccine strain. A standard Ficoll-Paque protocol was used to isolate PBMCs from peripheral blood. Dynabeads CD4 and CD8 positive selection kits were used to isolate CD4 and CD8 T-cell fractions. TriZol was used to extract RNA from bulk PBMCs, from CD4 and CD8 fractions, and from dextramer-positive and dextramer-negative fractions. TCR cDNA was made using 5'RACE template switching, a step that added a universal primer site and unique molecular identifiers. Priming for cDNA synthesis came from both the TCR alpha and TCR beta constant segments. Two PCR steps were used to amplify libraries, with sample barcodes and sequencing adapters being added in the second step. Libraries were sequenced on Illumina HiSeq 2500 (2x100 bp) or NovaSeq (2x150 bp). On the authors' methods: Reads were demultiplexed and collapsed into UMI consensus sequences with MIGEC, and V(D)J alignment was performed with MiXCR. Vaccine-responding clonotypes were identified with edgeR using replicate PBMC samples, with FDR below 0.01 and a log2 fold change above 5 up to day 15 being required. Each bulk clonotype received a CD4 or CD8 identity based on whether the sequenced CD4 or CD8 repertoire contained that clonotype at higher abundance. In TCRdb, the public reads were trimmed at Q25 with fastp and aligned with MiXCR, with productive beta chains retained. Rows are unified per CDR3 protein, each entry keeping the most common DNA and genes. The V and J calls shown here were made by TCRdb, not taken from the authors' results. A total of roughly 250,000 distinct CDR3 sequences appear in this sample, 10% to 15% of them only once. Around 0.55% of the sample rests with the top ten.

This clonotype was picked up a small number of times. Its antigen has not been determined. The record has no base qualities; no much larger clone is one base away. Trimming takes 5 bases from V and 13 bases from J, and the germline ends sit 18 bases apart. CDR1 and CDR2, looked up from the germline V gene, are MNHEY and SVGEGT. From cysteine to phenylalanine, the CDR3 is 13 amino acids long. CDR3 DNA only is kept here, 39 bases in frame from base 1. This specimen was CD4+ T cells sorted from PBMCs, taken 45 days after the yellow fever booster vaccination. This TCR derives from a man younger than 45 who received the YFV17D yellow fever vaccine. Here the chain combines TRBV6-2 or TRBV6-3 and TRBJ2-1; matching of 5 bases hints at TRBD2 as the D gene. Here is the DNA: TGTGCCAGCAGTCCACCCCGATCGGGGAGCCAGTTCTTC. The encoded protein is CASSPPRSGSQFF.